The clone carrying this T cell receptor (beta chain) was seen only a few times. Its target is unknown. Each TCR beta library was made by quantitative 5'-RACE that incorporated molecular barcodes. Each CDR3 protein is one row after TCRdb ran MiXCR on the 5' RACE reads. This table has fewer than 450,000 distinct CDR3 sequences, roughly 15% appearing once. V shed 7 bases, J shed 6 bases, and the junction held 5 bases outside the gene matches. The CDR3 is made up of 13 amino acids. Per the germline V gene, CDR1 is SQVTM and CDR2 is ANQGSEA. These data come from a study of CD8 T cells in ankylosing spondylitis. Broader study findings: Seemingly characteristic of ankylosing spondylitis blood was a TCR beta motif consisting of about 8 highly homologous variants. According to the report, clones linked to the disease were significantly enriched in matched synovial fluid samples taken from ankylosing spondylitis patients. A CD8+ phenotype characterized the disease-linked clones, which were relatively rare in peripheral blood.

The chain employs TRBV29-1 and TRBJ2-7, with TRBD2 matching 14 bases. The clonotype was recovered from a male donor with ankylosing spondylitis. The sample comprised blood, either unsorted or a sorted T cell fraction (not recorded which). CDR3 nucleotide sequence: TGCAGCGCCTCTGGGACTAGCGGGAGCGAGCAGTACTTC. It is translated as CSASGTSGSEQYF.